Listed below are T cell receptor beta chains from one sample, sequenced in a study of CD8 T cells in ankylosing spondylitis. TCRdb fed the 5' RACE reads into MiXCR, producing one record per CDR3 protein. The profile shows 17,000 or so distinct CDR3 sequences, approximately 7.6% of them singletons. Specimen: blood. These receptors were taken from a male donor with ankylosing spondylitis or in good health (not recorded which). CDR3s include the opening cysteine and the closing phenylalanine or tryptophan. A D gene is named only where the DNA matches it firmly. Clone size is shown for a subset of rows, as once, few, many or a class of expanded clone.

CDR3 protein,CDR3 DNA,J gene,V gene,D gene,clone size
CASSSGTHNEQFF,TGTGCCAGCAGCTCGGGGACTCACAATGAGCAGTTCTTC,TRBJ2-1,TRBV7-3,.,many
CASSPSTNQPQHF,TGTGCCAGCAGCCCATCAACGAATCAGCCCCAGCATTTT,TRBJ1-5,TRBV7-2,.,many
CSASDGRGLGYTF,TGCAGTGCTAGCGACGGCAGGGGGCTTGGCTACACCTTC,TRBJ1-2,TRBV20-1,TRBD1,.
CASSLVSSGGSYNEQFF,TGTGCCAGCAGTTTAGTGTCTAGCGGGGGCTCCTACAATGAGCAGTTCTTC,TRBJ2-1,TRBV12-3/TRBV12-4,TRBD2,few
CASSLSGTPSPAFF,TGCGCCAGCAGCTTGAGCGGGACCCCATCCCCAGCTTTCTTT,TRBJ1-1,TRBV5-1,.,many
CSARGGQGDSQPQHF,TGCAGTGCTAGAGGTGGGCAGGGGGATAGTCAGCCCCAGCATTTT,TRBJ1-5,TRBV20-1,TRBD1,many
CASKSFRDNEQFF,TGCGCCAGCAAAAGTTTCAGGGACAATGAGCAGTTCTTC,TRBJ2-1,TRBV5-1,.,few
CATSDFSASGPGELFF,TGTGCCACCAGTGATTTTTCGGCTAGCGGGCCCGGGGAGCTGTTTTTT,TRBJ2-2,TRBV24-1,TRBD2,many
CASSLKVIGELFF,TGTGCCAGCAGTTTAAAAGTCATCGGGGAGCTGTTTTTT,TRBJ2-2,TRBV12-3/TRBV12-4,.,many
CASSREGADIQYF,TGTGCCAGTAGTCGTGAGGGCGCGGACATTCAGTACTTC,TRBJ2-4,TRBV19,.,.
CSARFGGGDTDTQYF,TGCAGTGCTAGGTTCGGGGGGGGCGACACAGATACGCAGTATTTT,TRBJ2-3,TRBV20-1,TRBD2,.
CSVEGYAGEQFF,TGCAGCGTTGAAGGTTATGCGGGTGAGCAGTTCTTC,TRBJ2-1,TRBV29-1,.,.
CASSFGSGLGEKLFF,TGTGCCAGCAGTTTTGGCTCTGGACTGGGGGAAAAACTGTTTTTT,TRBJ1-4,TRBV12-3/TRBV12-4,.,many
CASSLYRGRGNEQFF,TGTGCCAGCAGTTTATATCGGGGGAGGGGCAATGAGCAGTTCTTC,TRBJ2-1,TRBV12-3/TRBV12-4,TRBD2,medium-sized
CASSFQLAEGKFF,TGTGCCAGCAGCTTCCAGCTAGCGGAGGGAAAGTTCTTC,TRBJ2-1,TRBV7-2,TRBD2,few
CASSYSGRRADTQYF,TGTGCCAGCAGTTACTCAGGGAGGAGAGCAGATACGCAGTATTTT,TRBJ2-3,TRBV6-5,.,many